Listed below are T cell receptor beta chains from one sample, sequenced in a study of T-cell reconstitution after alpha-beta-depleted transplantation in children. TCRdb called the PCR reads again in MiXCR, with one record for every CDR3 protein. The table lists some 350,000 distinct CDR3 sequences, approximately 10% of them singletons. The material sequenced was PBMCs from the stem cell graft donor, taken from the stem cell graft. These receptor sequences come from a human donor who donated a stem cell graft to a child with acute lymphoblastic leukemia. Each CDR3 is given with its conserved first and last residue. The D gene is left open where the match is weak. Only part of the rows carry a size: once, few, many, or a class if the clone is expanded.

V: TRBV12-3/TRBV12-4
size: few
J: TRBJ2-1
D: .
CDR3: CASSLLARGWGEQFF
DNA: TGTGCCAGCAGTTTACTAGCTAGAGGGTGGGGTGAGCAGTTCTTC

V: TRBV20-1
size: .
J: TRBJ2-7
D: .
CDR3: CSASGGFELPTYEQYF
DNA: TGCAGTGCTAGCGGTGGGTTCGAACTACCTACCTACGAGCAGTACTTC

V: TRBV5-5
size: many
J: TRBJ1-2
D: .
CDR3: CASSLVAGAGDYGYTF
DNA: TGTGCCAGCAGCTTGGTGGCAGGGGCCGGGGACTATGGCTACACCTTC

V: TRBV14
size: .
J: TRBJ2-7
D: TRBD2
CDR3: CASSPRLAGGPYEQYF
DNA: TGTGCCAGCAGCCCGAGACTAGCGGGAGGGCCCTACGAGCAGTACTTC

V: TRBV5-1
size: few
J: TRBJ1-2
D: .
CDR3: CASSRPGDYGYTF
DNA: TGCGCCAGCAGTCGACCAGGGGACTATGGCTACACCTTC

V: TRBV4-1
size: .
J: TRBJ2-7
D: TRBD1
CDR3: CASSLHRGPNYEQYF
DNA: TGCGCCAGCAGCCTCCACAGGGGGCCCAACTACGAGCAGTACTTC

V: TRBV27
size: many
J: TRBJ1-1
D: .
CDR3: CASSFYLNTEAFF
DNA: TGTGCCAGCAGTTTCTATCTGAACACTGAAGCTTTCTTT

V: TRBV11-2
size: few
J: TRBJ2-1
D: TRBD2
CDR3: CASSLEALADNEQFF
DNA: TGTGCCAGCAGCTTAGAAGCTCTAGCGGACAATGAGCAGTTCTTC

V: TRBV29-1
size: few
J: TRBJ2-1
D: TRBD2
CDR3: CSATSGNSYNEQFF
DNA: TGCAGCGCGACTAGCGGGAACTCCTACAATGAGCAGTTCTTC

V: TRBV30
size: .
J: TRBJ2-7
D: .
CDR3: CAWSAKGVSEQYF
DNA: TGTGCCTGGAGCGCTAAAGGAGTGAGCGAGCAGTACTTC

V: TRBV5-1
size: many
J: TRBJ1-5
D: .
CDR3: CASSLVTGGGQPQHF
DNA: TGCGCCAGCAGCTTGGTGACGGGTGGTGGGCAGCCCCAGCATTTT

V: TRBV5-1
size: few
J: TRBJ2-2
D: .
CDR3: CASSFAPWNTGELFF
DNA: TGCGCCAGCAGCTTTGCACCGTGGAACACCGGGGAGCTGTTTTTT

V: TRBV7-2
size: few
J: TRBJ2-7
D: TRBD2
CDR3: CASSLASIAGGEQYF
DNA: TGTGCCAGCAGCTTAGCGTCGATAGCGGGGGGGGAGCAGTACTTC

V: TRBV12-3/TRBV12-4
size: many
J: TRBJ2-1
D: .
CDR3: CASSLVSSSYNEQFF
DNA: TGTGCCAGCAGTTTAGTGAGTAGCTCCTACAATGAGCAGTTCTTC

V: TRBV7-8
size: .
J: TRBJ2-7
D: .
CDR3: CASSLAWDGAYEQYF
DNA: TGTGCCAGCAGCTTAGCATGGGACGGGGCCTACGAGCAGTACTTC

V: TRBV3-1
size: many
J: TRBJ2-5
D: .
CDR3: CASSYSVWQRETQYF
DNA: TGTGCCAGCAGCTATTCAGTGTGGCAGAGGGAGACCCAGTACTTC

V: TRBV28
size: many
J: TRBJ1-5
D: .
CDR3: CASSLGGINQPQHF
DNA: TGTGCCAGCAGTCTCGGAGGGATCAATCAGCCCCAGCATTTT

V: TRBV29-1
size: few
J: TRBJ2-7
D: .
CDR3: CSVEGDTAYEQYF
DNA: TGCAGCGTTGAAGGGGACACCGCCTACGAGCAGTACTTC

V: TRBV9
size: few
J: TRBJ2-1
D: TRBD2
CDR3: CASSAGLAGISEQFF
DNA: TGTGCCAGCAGCGCGGGACTAGCGGGAATCTCTGAGCAGTTCTTC

V: TRBV4-3
size: many
J: TRBJ2-1
D: .
CDR3: CASSQDLGRPLSHNEQFF
DNA: TGCGCCAGCAGCCAAGATCTTGGGAGACCTTTGTCCCACAATGAGCAGTTCTTC

V: TRBV19
size: .
J: TRBJ2-1
D: .
CDR3: CASSIGGLREQFF
DNA: TGTGCCAGTAGTATAGGTGGCCTGCGGGAGCAGTTCTTC

V: TRBV12-3/TRBV12-4
size: many
J: TRBJ1-1
D: .
CDR3: CASSLEVGQGQAEAFF
DNA: TGTGCCAGCAGTTTAGAGGTGGGGCAGGGTCAGGCTGAAGCTTTCTTT

V: TRBV6-2/TRBV6-3
size: .
J: TRBJ1-1
D: TRBD1
CDR3: CATDHRGNTEAFF
DNA: TGTGCCACCGACCACAGGGGAAACACTGAAGCTTTCTTT

V: TRBV7-3
size: few
J: TRBJ2-7
D: TRBD2
CDR3: CASSPTGLANQAQYF
DNA: TGTGCCAGCAGCCCTACGGGACTAGCAAACCAAGCGCAGTACTTC

V: TRBV10-3
size: few
J: TRBJ2-6
D: TRBD1
CDR3: CAISGGQGAGGANVLTF
DNA: TGTGCCATCAGTGGCGGACAGGGGGCCGGTGGGGCCAACGTCCTGACTTTC

V: TRBV18
size: .
J: TRBJ1-2
D: .
CDR3: CASSPQPAQRRGYTF
DNA: TGTGCCAGCTCACCACAACCAGCTCAAAGGAGGGGCTACACCTTC

V: TRBV5-1
size: .
J: TRBJ1-3
D: TRBD1
CDR3: CASSLPGTEGNTIYF
DNA: TGCGCCAGCAGCTTGCCCGGGACAGAAGGAAACACCATATATTTT

V: TRBV7-8
size: many
J: TRBJ2-7
D: TRBD2
CDR3: CASSEGLAAYEQYF
DNA: TGTGCCAGCAGCGAGGGACTAGCGGCCTACGAGCAGTACTTC

V: TRBV27
size: few
J: TRBJ1-4
D: .
CDR3: CASSLTGGAGEKLFF
DNA: TGTGCCAGCAGTCTGACGGGGGGGGCTGGGGAAAAACTGTTTTTT